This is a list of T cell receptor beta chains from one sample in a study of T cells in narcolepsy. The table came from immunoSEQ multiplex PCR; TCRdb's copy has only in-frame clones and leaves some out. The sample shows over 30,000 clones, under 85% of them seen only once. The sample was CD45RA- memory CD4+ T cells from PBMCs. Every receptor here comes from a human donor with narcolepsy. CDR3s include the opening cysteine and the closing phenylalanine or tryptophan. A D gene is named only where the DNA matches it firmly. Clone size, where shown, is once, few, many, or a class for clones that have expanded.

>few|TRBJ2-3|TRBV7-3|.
TGTGCCAGCAGCTTGAGGAGGACAGATACGCAGTATTTT
CASSLRRTDTQYF
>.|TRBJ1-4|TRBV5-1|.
TGCGCCAGCAGCCTTATTCCCTCGGCAACTAATGAAAAACTGTTTTTT
CASSLIPSATNEKLFF
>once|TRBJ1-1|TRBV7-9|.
TGCGCCAGCAGCTTCCGACAGGAGCTGAACACTGAAGCTTTCTTT
CASSFRQELNTEAFF
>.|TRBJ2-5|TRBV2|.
TGTGCCAGCAGTGAAAGAAGGGGCTCAGAGACCCAGTACTTC
CASSERRGSETQYF
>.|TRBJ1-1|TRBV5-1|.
TGCGCCAGCAGCTTTACCGGGACACCTTTGAACACTGAAGCTTTCTTT
CASSFTGTPLNTEAFF
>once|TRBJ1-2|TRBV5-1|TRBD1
TGCGCCAGCAGCTCTACCGGGACAGGAGCAGAGGGCTACACCTTC
CASSSTGTGAEGYTF
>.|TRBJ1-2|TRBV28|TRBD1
TGTGCCAGCACCTGGGACAGGGACTATGGCTACACCTTC
CASTWDRDYGYTF
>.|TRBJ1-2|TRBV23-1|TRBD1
TGCGCCAGCATTGACAGGGAGACTAACTATGGCTACACCTTC
CASIDRETNYGYTF
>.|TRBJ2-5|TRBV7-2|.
TGTGCCAGCAGCAAAAACCAGGGTTTGGAGACCCAGTACTTC
CASSKNQGLETQYF
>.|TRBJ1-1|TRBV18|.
TGTGCCAGCTCCGGGACGGAGAACACTGAAGCTTTCTTT
CASSGTENTEAFF
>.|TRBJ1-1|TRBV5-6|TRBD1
TGTGCCAGCAGCTTGGCCTCCCCGGGACAGGGTTCCACTGAAGCTTTCTTT
CASSLASPGQGSTEAFF
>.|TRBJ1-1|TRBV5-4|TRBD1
TGTGCCAGCAGCCAGAACAGGGGAGCTACTGAAGCTTTCTTT
CASSQNRGATEAFF
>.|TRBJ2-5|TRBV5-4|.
TGTGCCAGCAAGACCGGGACAAGTCAAGAGACCCAGTACTTC
CASKTGTSQETQYF
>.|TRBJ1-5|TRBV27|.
TGTGCCAGCAGTGAGGGGGGGGCGAATCAGCCCCAGCATTTT
CASSEGGANQPQHF
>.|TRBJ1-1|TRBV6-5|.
TGTGCCAGCCTCCCCCGGGGCGGAAACACTGAAGCTTTCTTT
CASLPRGGNTEAFF
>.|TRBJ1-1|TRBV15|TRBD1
TGTGCCACCAGCCCAAGGACAGGGAACACTGAAGCTTTCTTT
CATSPRTGNTEAFF
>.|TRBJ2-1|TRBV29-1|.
TGCAGCGTTGGTGGGACCTGGAATGAGCAGTTCTTC
CSVGGTWNEQFF
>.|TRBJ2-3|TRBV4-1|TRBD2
TGCGCCAGCAGCCAAGGCGGGGGGCCCACAGATACGCAGTATTTT
CASSQGGGPTDTQYF
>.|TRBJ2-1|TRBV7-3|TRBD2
TGTGCCAGCAGCCCCACTAGCGCAGCCTACAATGAGCAGTTCTTC
CASSPTSAAYNEQFF
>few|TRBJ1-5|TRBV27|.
TGTGCCAGCAGTCGTAACAGGGACAATCAGCCCCAGCATTTT
CASSRNRDNQPQHF
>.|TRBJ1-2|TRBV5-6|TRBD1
TGTGCCAGCAGCTTACCTCAGGACAGGATAAGCTACACCTTC
CASSLPQDRISYTF
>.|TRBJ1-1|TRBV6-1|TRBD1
TGTGCCAGCTCCCAGGGGGCAGCTGAAGCTTTCTTT
CASSQGAAEAFF
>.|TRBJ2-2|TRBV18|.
TGTGCCAGCTCAGGTGGACAAACGAACACCGGGGAGCTGTTTTTT
CASSGGQTNTGELFF
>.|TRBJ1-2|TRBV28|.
TGTGCCAGCAATGGACAGCCAAACTATGGCTACACCTTC
CASNGQPNYGYTF
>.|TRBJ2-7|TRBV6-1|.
TGTGCCAGCCAACAGGGCTACGAGCAGTACTTC
CASQQGYEQYF
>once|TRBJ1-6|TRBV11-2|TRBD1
TGTGCCAGCAGCTTAGAGACAGGGGGTTCACCCCTCCACTTT
CASSLETGGSPLHF
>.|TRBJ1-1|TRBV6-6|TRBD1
TGTGCCGCTTCCGGGGACAGGAACACTGAAGCTTTCTTT
CAASGDRNTEAFF
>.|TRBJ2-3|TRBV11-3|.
TGTGCCAGCAGCGACCTCGGAAATACGCAGTATTTT
CASSDLGNTQYF
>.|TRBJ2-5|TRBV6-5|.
TGTGCCAGCAGTCCCACGCAGGGAATAGGCGAGACCCAGTACTTC
CASSPTQGIGETQYF
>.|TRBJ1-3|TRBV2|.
TGTGCCAGCAGTGAAAAGGGGGTCTCTGGAAACACCATATATTTT
CASSEKGVSGNTIYF
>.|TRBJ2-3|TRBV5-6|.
TGTGCCAGCAGCCTTCGGGTTTGGAGGGGCACAGATACGCAGTATTTT
CASSLRVWRGTDTQYF
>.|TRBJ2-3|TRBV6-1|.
TGTGCCAGCAGTGTGACCAGGGTTAGCACAGATACGCAGTATTTT
CASSVTRVSTDTQYF
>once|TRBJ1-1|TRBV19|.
TGTGCCAGTAGTACAACCGGGACAAATAAAGCTTTCTTT
CASSTTGTNKAFF
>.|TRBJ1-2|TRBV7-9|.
TGTGCCAGCAGCTTAGGGGAAATGCGGGGCTACACCTTC
CASSLGEMRGYTF
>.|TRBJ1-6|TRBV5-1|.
TGCGCCAGCAGCTTGGCGACGGATAATAATTCACCCCTCCACTTT
CASSLATDNNSPLHF
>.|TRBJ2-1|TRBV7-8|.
TGTGCCAGCAGCCGGGGGCCTGGGGATGAGCAGTTCTTC
CASSRGPGDEQFF
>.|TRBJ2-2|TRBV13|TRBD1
TGTGCCAGCAGCTTAGGTCCCCAGGGGGCCGGGGAGCTGTTTTTT
CASSLGPQGAGELFF